The TCR beta chain described here comes from a study of cytomegalovirus exposure and HLA in healthy donors. This clone turned up a few times. Amplification used 60 Vbeta primers and 13 Jbeta primers. Repertoires were generated with immunoSEQ multiplex PCR, while TCRdb's copy carries only in-frame clones and drops some. Found here are fewer than 100,000 clones, roughly 73% of them singletons; the top ten hold roughly 3.8%. The CDR3 runs 18 residues. The germline gives CDR1 LGHNA, CDR2 YSLEER. J lost 6 bases, V lost 1 base, and 13 bases had no gene match. Material for sequencing was PBMCs. The J gene is TRBJ2-1, the V gene TRBV4-3; TRBD1 agrees at 9 bases. This TCR was sampled from a woman in her thirties or forties in good health and CMV-seronegative. The DNA of the CDR3 is TGCGCCAGCAGCCAAGCACCCTCCGGGACAGGGATCTCCAATGAGCAGTTCTTC. It is translated as CASSQAPSGTGISNEQFF.